One and the same sample provided the 10 T cell receptor beta chains below, sequenced in a study of blood T cell repertoires in COVID-19 (TCRdb year 2020). The library relied on the immunoSEQ multiplex PCR assay. As stored in TCRdb, this immuneACCESS dataset retains in-frame rearrangements with V and J assigned. A fraction of the clones does not appear; measured against another copy, unresolved V genes explain less than half of the discrepancy, and the remainder lacks a known reason. The sample yields around 300,000 clones; around 89% were counted once. Jointly, the top ten make up under 2.5% of the sample. Specimen: PBMCs or T cells enriched from blood (not recorded which). These receptors originate from a woman in her late teens or twenties who had recovered from COVID-19.

For this clone: Sequence at one end of the junction differs from germline and may be a read error. The chain is built from TRBV20-1 and TRBJ1-2; D possibly corresponds to TRBD1 (5 bases). Germline V gene data show CDR1 as DFQATT and CDR2 as SNEGSKA (reference sequence). The CDR3 is 9 residues long. This CDR3 is CSARDRPGF. The CDR3 coding sequence is TGCAGTGCTAGAGATCGCCCAGGGTTC.

With respect to this clone: Other nucleotide sequences in the sample specify the same CDR3. The J gene is TRBJ1-1, the V gene TRBV7-9, with D possibly being TRBD1 (5 bases). V was shortened by 0 bases and J by 3 bases, with 14 bases between the two germline ends. This CDR3 has 16 amino acids. Germline-derived CDR1 and CDR2 are SEHNR and FQNEAQ (reference sequence). CDR3 residues: CASSLALAGSDTEAFF. CDR3 bases: TGTGCCAGCAGCTTAGCCCTGGCAGGGTCGGACACTGAAGCTTTCTTT.

The table lists this clone with a count of one. The chain recombines TRBV6-5 with TRBJ1-1; the D gene is possibly TRBD1 (5 bases). CDR3 size: 11 residues. Trimming pared 11 bases from V and 4 bases from J, leaving 11 bases between. The germline V gene has CDR1 MNHEY and CDR2 SVGAGI. CDR3 coding DNA: TGTGCCGCGGGGGGGGTCACTGAAGCTTTCTTT. Translating gives CAAGGVTEAFF.

The rearrangement links TRBV5-1 to TRBJ1-1; D possibly corresponds to TRBD1 (6 bases). The CDR3 consists of 13 residues. Trimming took 4 bases from V and 6 from J, leaving 13 bases between them. Germline-derived CDR1 and CDR2 are SGHRS and YFSETQ. In DNA form, the CDR3 reads TGCGCCAGCAGCCAGCTTGGACAGCCTGAAGCTTTCTTT. Protein product: CASSQLGQPEAFF. The full variable domain, with the rest looked up from reference TRBV5-1 and TRBJ1-1, is KAGVTQTPRYLIKTRGQQVTLSCSPISGHRSVSWYQQTPGQGLQFLFEYFSETQRNKGNFPGRFSGRQFSNSRSEMNVSTLELGDSALYLCASSQLGQPEAFFGQGTRLTVV.

This chain links TRBV5-1 with TRBJ2-3, with D perhaps TRBD1 (5 bases). This CDR3 has 16 amino acids. Deletions cut 0 bases from V and 6 bases from J, with 17 bases between. CDR1 is SGHRS, CDR2 YFSETQ, per germline. The CDR3 is CASSLDRRSVWDTQYF. CDR3 nucleotides: TGCGCCAGCAGCTTGGACAGGCGGTCAGTTTGGGATACGCAGTATTTT.

The chain combines TRBV7-3 with TRBJ1-1, with D unresolved. Germline CDR1 reads SGHTA; CDR2 reads FQGTGA. Deletions cut 5 bases from V and 1 base from J, with 14 bases between. This CDR3 is 15 amino acids long. CDR3 residues: CASSPSGISNTEAFF. Here the CDR3 DNA reads TGTGCCAGCAGCCCTTCGGGGATTTCGAACACTGAAGCTTTCTTT.

The chain couples TRBV7-2 to TRBJ2-1, with a weak D call TRBD1 (7 bases). CDR1 and CDR2 (germline): SGHTA, FQGNSA. V gave up 5 bases and J gave up 8 bases, with 19 bases separating them. CDR3 length: 15 amino acids. Here the CDR3 DNA reads TGTGCCAGCAGCGCTCAGGGGGGAGTCCTCGATGAGCAGTTCTTC. It is translated as CASSAQGGVLDEQFF.

The chain combines TRBV5-6 with TRBJ1-3; 8 nucleotides align to TRBD1. The CDR3 length is 14 residues. Germline loops: CDR1 SGHDT, CDR2 YYEEEE. The V segment lost 4 bases and the J segment 4 bases; nucleotides outside the gene matches: 4. The CDR3 region is CASSVTGVGNTIYF. Written as DNA, the CDR3 is TGTGCCAGCAGCGTGACAGGGGTAGGAAACACCATATATTTT.

The chain links TRBV11-2 to TRBJ2-1, with 8 bases that match TRBD1. Per the germline V gene, CDR1 is SGHAT and CDR2 is FQNNGV. CDR3 length equals 15 residues. The ends lost 5 bases at V and 1 base at J; junction bases unmatched: 4. CDR3 nucleotides: TGTGCCAGCAGCATAAACAGGGGGTCCTACAATGAGCAGTTCTTC. This codes for CASSINRGSYNEQFF. The variable domain in full, completed from reference TRBV11-2 and TRBJ2-1, reads EAGVAQSPRYKIIEKRQSVAFWCNPISGHATLYWYQQILGQGPKLLIQFQNNGVVDDSQLPKDRFSAERLKGVDSTLKIQPAKLEDSAVYLCASSINRGSYNEQFFGPGTRLTVL.

The gene calls are TRBV27 and TRBJ2-5; D is undetermined. The length of the CDR3 is 17 residues. V gave up 1 base and J gave up 1 base, with 16 bases separating them. Per the germline V gene, CDR1 is MNHEY and CDR2 is SMNVEV (reference sequence). This CDR3 reads CASSLWAQPTTQETQYF. CDR3 bases: TGTGCCAGCAGTTTATGGGCACAACCGACAACCCAAGAGACCCAGTACTTC.